Detailed here is one T cell receptor (beta chain). Libraries were prepared by immunoSEQ multiplex PCR; TCRdb keeps only in-frame clonotypes and omits some of them. The sample includes roughly 38,000 clones, 82% of them seen just once. The data were taken from a study of OX40 agonist ivuxolimab in advanced cancers. This CDR3 is 14 amino acids long. The chain recombines TRBV12-2 with TRBJ2-3; TRBD2 is taken as the D call from the table, unchecked against the DNA. TRBV12-2 is a pseudogene. Specimen: CD4+ or CD8+ T cells sorted from blood, collected in a trial of the OX40 agonist ivuxolimab. The origin of this receptor is an adult with an advanced solid tumor such as melanoma, head and neck, liver or kidney cancer. The CDR3 bases are TGTGCAAGTCGCTTAGGCGGGGGGTCAGATACGCAGTATTTT. Translation gives CASRLGGGSDTQYF.